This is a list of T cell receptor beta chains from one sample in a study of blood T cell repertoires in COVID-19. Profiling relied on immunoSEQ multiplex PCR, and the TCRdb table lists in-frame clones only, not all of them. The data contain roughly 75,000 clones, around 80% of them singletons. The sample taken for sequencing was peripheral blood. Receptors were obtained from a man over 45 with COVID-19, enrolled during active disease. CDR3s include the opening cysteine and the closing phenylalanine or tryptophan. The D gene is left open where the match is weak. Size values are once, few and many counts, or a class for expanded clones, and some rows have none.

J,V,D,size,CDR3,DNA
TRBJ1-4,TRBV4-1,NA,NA,CASSHEARVEKLFF,TGCGCCAGCAGCCATGAAGCTAGAGTAGAAAAACTGTTTTTT
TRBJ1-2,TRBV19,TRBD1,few,CASSWTGAGYGYTF,TGTGCCAGTAGCTGGACAGGGGCCGGGTATGGCTACACCTTC
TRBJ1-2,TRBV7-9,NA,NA,CASSSSGAPGYTF,TGTGCCAGCTCCTCTTCGGGTGCCCCTGGCTACACCTTC
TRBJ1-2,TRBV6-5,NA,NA,CASSYSRGPNYGYTF,TGTGCCAGCAGTTACTCAAGAGGGCCTAACTATGGCTACACCTTC
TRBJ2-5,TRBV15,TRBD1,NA,CATRGQGARETQYF,TGTGCCACCAGAGGACAGGGGGCCAGGGAGACCCAGTACTTC
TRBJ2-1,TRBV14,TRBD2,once,CASSLFSGGSSYNEQFF,TGTGCCAGCAGCCTTTTTAGCGGGGGGAGCTCCTACAATGAGCAGTTCTTC
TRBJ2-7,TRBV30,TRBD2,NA,CASSGRVLSYGQYF,TGTGCCTCTTCTGGGAGGGTTCTTTCCTACGGGCAGTACTTC
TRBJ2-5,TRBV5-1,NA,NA,CASSLAPDSLETQYF,TGCGCCAGCAGCTTGGCTCCAGACTCCCTTGAGACCCAGTACTTC
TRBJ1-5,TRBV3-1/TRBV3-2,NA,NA,CASSGRGSNQPQHF,TGTGCCAGCAGCGGAAGGGGCTCCAATCAGCCCCAGCATTTT
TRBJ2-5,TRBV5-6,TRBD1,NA,CASSLRTGQETQYF,TGTGCCAGCAGCTTACGGACAGGTCAAGAGACCCAGTACTTC
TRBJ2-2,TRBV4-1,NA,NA,CASSPRGVQRTGELFF,TGCGCCAGCAGCCCCCGAGGTGTTCAAAGGACCGGGGAGCTGTTTTTT
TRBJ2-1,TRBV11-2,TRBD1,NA,CASSLVRQGAISYNEQFF,TGTGCCAGCAGCTTAGTTCGGCAGGGGGCAATCTCCTACAATGAGCAGTTCTTC
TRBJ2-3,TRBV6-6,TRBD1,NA,CASSAYRGLLRVTSTDTQYF,TGTGCCAGCAGCGCCTACAGGGGGCTGTTGCGGGTTACTAGCACAGATACGCAGTATTTT
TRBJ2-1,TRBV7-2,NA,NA,CASSLARGREQFF,TGTGCCAGCAGCTTAGCGCGGGGGCGGGAGCAGTTCTTC
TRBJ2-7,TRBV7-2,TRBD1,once,CASSLQDRAAYEQYF,TGTGCCAGCAGCCTCCAGGACAGGGCGGCCTACGAGCAGTACTTC
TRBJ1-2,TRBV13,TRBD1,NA,CASSLVIRRDRGDYGYTF,TGTGCCAGCAGCTTAGTGATCCGGCGGGACAGGGGGGACTATGGCTACACCTTC
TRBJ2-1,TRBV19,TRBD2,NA,CATNPEPSGRYNEQFF,TGTGCCACCAACCCCGAACCTAGCGGGAGATACAATGAGCAGTTCTTC
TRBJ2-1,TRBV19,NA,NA,CASSPRVSLNEQFF,TGTGCCAGTAGTCCTCGGGTCTCACTCAATGAGCAGTTCTTC
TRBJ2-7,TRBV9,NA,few,CASSVALQGREQYF,TGTGCCAGCAGCGTTGCCCTGCAGGGGCGTGAGCAGTACTTC
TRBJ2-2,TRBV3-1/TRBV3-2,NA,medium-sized,CASSQDATSGELFF,TGTGCCAGCAGCCAAGATGCGACTTCCGGGGAGCTGTTTTTT
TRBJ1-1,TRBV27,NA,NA,CASSLKPFGTEAFF,TGTGCCAGCAGTTTAAAGCCCTTTGGCACTGAAGCTTTCTTT
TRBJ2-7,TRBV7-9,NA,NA,CASSSKTGTYEQYF,TGTGCCAGCAGCTCCAAAACAGGGACCTACGAGCAGTACTTC
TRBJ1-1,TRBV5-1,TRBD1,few,CASSGWDRLTTEAFF,TGCGCCAGCAGCGGGTGGGACAGACTAACCACTGAAGCTTTCTTT
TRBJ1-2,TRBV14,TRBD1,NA,CASSFGQGGFYGYTF,TGTGCCAGCAGCTTTGGACAGGGGGGGTTCTATGGCTACACCTTC
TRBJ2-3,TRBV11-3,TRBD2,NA,CASSSTSGTQYF,TGTGCCAGCAGCTCTACTAGCGGGACGCAGTATTTT
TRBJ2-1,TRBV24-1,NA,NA,CATSRGSSYNEQFF,TGTGCCACCAGTCGAGGGAGCTCCTACAATGAGCAGTTCTTC
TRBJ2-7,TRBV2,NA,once,CASSAPGLGSYEQYF,TGTGCCAGCAGCGCTCCGGGACTGGGTTCCTACGAGCAGTACTTC
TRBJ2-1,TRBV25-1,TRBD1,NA,CASYGQGTSEQFF,TGTGCCAGCTACGGACAGGGGACGAGTGAGCAGTTCTTC
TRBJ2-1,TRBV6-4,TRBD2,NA,CASSETSGTSEEQFF,TGTGCCAGCAGTGAGACTAGCGGGACCTCGGAAGAGCAGTTCTTC